This record looks at one TCR beta chain sequence and its context. These data come from a study of blood T cell repertoires in COVID-19. Study-wide background: Sites across the United States, Italy and Spain contributed samples from acute and convalescent COVID-19. From T cells, B-cell-depleted T cells, or PBMCs came the material, which was cDNA or gDNA.

Authors' processing steps: Amplified reference gene primers provided the basis for estimating nucleated cell counts. Sequencing used immunoSEQ multiplex PCR; TCRdb keeps in-frame clones, though not all of them. D and trimming were read from the DNA, whereas the V and J calls and clone size are those reported in that table. The sample holds over 200,000 clones, 90% to 95% seen once. The CDR3 is made up of 14 amino acids. CDR1 ENHRY and CDR2 SYGVKD come from the germline V gene. Trimming took off 6 bases at V and 0 bases at J, with 8 bases between the two ends. The TCR originated in a man aged 25 to 45 with acute or convalescent COVID-19. The rearrangement joins TRBV10-3 to TRBJ2-2; maybe TRBD2 (5 bases). The specimen was peripheral blood. Here the CDR3 DNA reads TGTGCCATCAGAGGACTCGCGAACACCGGGGAGCTGTTTTTT. It codes for CAIRGLANTGELFF.